The 11 T cell receptor beta chains in this list originate from one sample, sequenced in a study of blood T cell repertoires in COVID-19. Using immunoSEQ multiplex PCR, the repertoire was profiled, and TCRdb retains in-frame clones only, with some absent. The sample holds around 94,000 clones; roughly 87% are singletons and the top ten take approximately 5%. Sequencing was done on a sample of peripheral blood. The origin of the receptors is a woman aged 45-59 years with COVID-19, enrolled during active disease.

The V and J genes are TRBV13 and TRBJ2-3; 9 bases align to TRBD2. Germline CDR1 and CDR2: PRHDT and FYEKMQ (reference sequence). The ends lost 5 bases at V and 2 bases at J; junction bases unmatched: 8. The CDR3 runs to 16 residues. The CDR3 here is CASSTVSGRYTDTQYF. CDR3 bases: TGTGCCAGCAGCACTGTTAGCGGGAGATACACAGATACGCAGTATTTT.

V usage is TRBV24-1 and J usage is TRBJ2-1; D possibly corresponds to TRBD1 (5 bases). CDR1 KGHDR and CDR2 SFDVKD come from the germline V gene. This CDR3 comprises 15 residues. The V gene lost 5 bases and the J gene lost 5 bases, with 15 bases spanning the gap. The CDR3 DNA is TGTGCCACCAGTGCGGGCGGCAGGGCCGACAATGAGCAGTTCTTC. Translated, it gives CATSAGGRADNEQFF.

V and J are TRBV10-3 and TRBJ2-1; no clear D. The CDR3 extends over 15 amino acids. Trimming removed 5 bases from V and 0 bases from J, with 11 bases in between. Germline CDR1 reads ENHRY; CDR2 reads SYGVKD. Written as DNA, the CDR3 is TGTGCCATCAGTAGCGTAACCAGCTCCTACAATGAGCAGTTCTTC. Translated: CAISSVTSSYNEQFF.

The chain combines TRBV5-1 with TRBJ2-5; D gene uncertain. The germline V and J ends were trimmed by 4 bases and 1 base, with 8 bases remaining between them. CDR3 length equals 13 residues. Germline V lookup: CDR1 SGHRS, CDR2 YFSETQ. CDR3 in DNA: TGCGCCAGCAGCCGGGTCATCCAAGAGACCCAGTACTTC. Its protein product is CASSRVIQETQYF.

This clone was picked up one time. The chain uses TRBV11-2 and TRBJ2-7, with a weak D call TRBD2 (7 bases). CDR1 and CDR2 from the germline V gene are SGHAT and FQNNGV. The CDR3 has 14 residues. Trimming cost V 5 bases and J 7 bases, with 18 bases left between them. CDR3 region: CASSPFRGAGEQYF. DNA for the CDR3: TGTGCCAGCAGCCCGTTCCGGGGGGCGGGGGAGCAGTACTTC.

This clone was seen a single time. The chain has TRBV7-3 and TRBJ2-3, with 11 bases that match TRBD2. After removal of 0 bases from V and 2 bases from J, the junction contained 4 bases not matched to a gene. The CDR3 sequence is 17 residues long. Germline V lookup: CDR1 SGHTA, CDR2 FQGTGA. The CDR3 DNA reads as TGTGCCAGCAGCTTAACGGGACTAGCGGTGATCACAGATACGCAGTATTTT. Translating gives CASSLTGLAVITDTQYF.

This clone came up a few times. CDR3 region: CASSDVWTANTGELFF. CDR3 DNA: TGTGCCAGCAGTGATGTGTGGACAGCGAACACCGGGGAGCTGTTTTTT. The chain recombines TRBV6-1 with TRBJ2-2; maybe TRBD1 (6 bases). The V end was cut by 3 bases, the J end by 0 bases, with 11 bases between. Per germline, CDR1 MNHNS and CDR2 SASEGT. This CDR3 has 16 amino acids.

The rearrangement joins TRBV7-3 to TRBJ2-6; 7 bases align to TRBD1. V gave up 5 bases and J gave up 0 bases; unmatched junction bases: 10. CDR1 is SGHTA and CDR2 is FQGTGA in the germline V gene. CDR3 size: 18 residues. The CDR3 DNA reads TGTGCCAGCAGCGACCGACAGGGCCCCCCCTCTGGGGCCAACGTCCTGACTTTC. This codes for CASSDRQGPPSGANVLTF.

CDR3 amino acids: CASSEGTVNTEAFF. CDR3 in DNA: TGTGCCAGCAGTGAAGGGACAGTGAACACTGAAGCTTTCTTT. The chain employs TRBV6-1 and TRBJ1-1, with D possibly being TRBD1 (6 bases). V lost 1 base and J lost 0, with 6 bases in between. The CDR3 sequence is 14 residues long. Looked up from germline, CDR1 is MNHNS and CDR2 is SASEGT.

V is TRBV11-2 and J is TRBJ2-5; 7 positions match TRBD2. In germline, CDR1 is SGHAT, CDR2 FQNNGV. The CDR3 extends over 16 amino acids. V dropped 3 bases and J dropped 0; count of bases not matched to a gene: 7. The CDR3 protein is CASSFSGGGNQETQYF. CDR3 bases: TGTGCCAGCAGCTTTTCCGGCGGGGGAAACCAAGAGACCCAGTACTTC.

This clone showed up just a few times. The chain carries TRBV27 and TRBJ2-1; a possible D gene is TRBD1 (5 bases). Trimming removed 5 bases from V and 4 bases from J, with 12 bases in between. Germline V lookup: CDR1 MNHEY, CDR2 SMNVEV (reference sequence). The CDR3 spans 14 residues. CDR3 nucleotides: TGTGCCAGCAGTCCGACGACAGCTTACAATGAGCAGTTCTTC. As protein: CASSPTTAYNEQFF.